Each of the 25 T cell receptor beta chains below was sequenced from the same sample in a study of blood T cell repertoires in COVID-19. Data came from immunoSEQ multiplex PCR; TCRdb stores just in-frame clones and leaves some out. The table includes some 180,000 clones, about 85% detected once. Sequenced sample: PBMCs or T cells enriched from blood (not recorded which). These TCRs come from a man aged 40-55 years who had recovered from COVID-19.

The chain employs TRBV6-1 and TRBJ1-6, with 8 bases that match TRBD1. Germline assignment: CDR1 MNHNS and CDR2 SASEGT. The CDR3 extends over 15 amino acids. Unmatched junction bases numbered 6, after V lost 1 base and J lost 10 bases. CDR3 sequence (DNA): TGTGCCAGCAGTGAAGATTGGACAGGGCGATCACCCCTCCACTTT. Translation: CASSEDWTGRSPLHF.

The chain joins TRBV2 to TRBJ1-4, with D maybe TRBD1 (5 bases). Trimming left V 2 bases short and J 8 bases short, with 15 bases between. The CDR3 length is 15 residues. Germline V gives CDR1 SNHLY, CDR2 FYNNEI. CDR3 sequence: CASSEPQGSSEKLFF. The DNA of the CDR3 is TGTGCCAGCAGTGAACCCCAGGGTTCGTCGGAAAAACTGTTTTTT.

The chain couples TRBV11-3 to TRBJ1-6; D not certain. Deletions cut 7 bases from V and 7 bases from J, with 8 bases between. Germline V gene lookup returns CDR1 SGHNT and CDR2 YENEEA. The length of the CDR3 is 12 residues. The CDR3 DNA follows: TGTGCCAGCAACTCCCCGAATTCACCCCTCCACTTT. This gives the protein CASNSPNSPLHF.

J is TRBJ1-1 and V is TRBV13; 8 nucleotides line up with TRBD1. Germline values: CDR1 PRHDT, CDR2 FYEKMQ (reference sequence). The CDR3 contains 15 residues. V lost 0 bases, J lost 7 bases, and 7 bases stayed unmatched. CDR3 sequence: CASSLGPLGQGEAFF. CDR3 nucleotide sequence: TGTGCCAGCAGCTTAGGGCCTCTAGGACAGGGTGAAGCTTTCTTT.

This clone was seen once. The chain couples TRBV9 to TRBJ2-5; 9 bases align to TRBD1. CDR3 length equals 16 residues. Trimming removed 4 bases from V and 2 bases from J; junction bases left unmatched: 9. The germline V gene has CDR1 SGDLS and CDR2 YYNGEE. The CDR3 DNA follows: TGTGCCAGCAGCCCCCGGGACAGGGCGGCTCAAGAGACCCAGTACTTC. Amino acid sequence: CASSPRDRAAQETQYF.

This CDR3 reads CASTQGATEAFF. The CDR3 DNA is TGTGCCAGCACCCAAGGGGCCACTGAAGCTTTCTTT. This chain connects TRBV5-5 to TRBJ1-1; TRBD1 is a possible D gene (5 bases). Trimming took off 6 bases at V and 4 bases at J, with 10 bases between the two ends. The CDR3 loop spans 12 amino acids. The V gene's germline CDR1 is SGHKS and CDR2 YYEKEE (reference sequence).

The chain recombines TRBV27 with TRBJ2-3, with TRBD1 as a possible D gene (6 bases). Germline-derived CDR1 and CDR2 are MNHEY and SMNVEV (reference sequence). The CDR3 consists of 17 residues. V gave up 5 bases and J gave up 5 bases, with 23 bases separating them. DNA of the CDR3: TGTGCCAGCAGTCACCAGGACAGCCCCCTTGGGGGAGATACGCAGTATTTT. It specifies CASSHQDSPLGGDTQYF.

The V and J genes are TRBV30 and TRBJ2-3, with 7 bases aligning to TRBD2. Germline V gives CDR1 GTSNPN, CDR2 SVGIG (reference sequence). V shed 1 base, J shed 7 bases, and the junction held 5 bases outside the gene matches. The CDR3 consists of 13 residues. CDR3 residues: CAWSDGGEYTQYF. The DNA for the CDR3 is TGTGCCTGGAGTGATGGGGGGGAGTATACGCAGTATTTT. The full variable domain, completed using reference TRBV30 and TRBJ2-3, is SQTIHQWPATLVQPVGSPLSLECTVEGTSNPNLYWYRQAAGRGLQLLFYSVGIGQISSEVPQNLSASRPQDRQFILSSKKLLLSDSGFYLCAWSDGGEYTQYFGPGTRLTVL.

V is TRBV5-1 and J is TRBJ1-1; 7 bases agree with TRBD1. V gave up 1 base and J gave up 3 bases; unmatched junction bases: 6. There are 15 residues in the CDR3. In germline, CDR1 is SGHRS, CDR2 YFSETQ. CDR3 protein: CASSLTSRGDTEAFF. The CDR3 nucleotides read TGCGCCAGCAGCTTGACCTCCAGGGGGGACACTGAAGCTTTCTTT.

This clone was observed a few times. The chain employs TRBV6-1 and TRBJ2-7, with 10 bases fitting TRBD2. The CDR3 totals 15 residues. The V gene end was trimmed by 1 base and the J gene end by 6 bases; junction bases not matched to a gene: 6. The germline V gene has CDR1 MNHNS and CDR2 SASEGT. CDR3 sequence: CASSEVSGTSAEQYF. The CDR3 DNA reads TGTGCCAGCAGTGAAGTCTCCGGGACTAGCGCCGAGCAGTACTTC.

The CDR3 nucleotides read TGTGCCAGCAGTTCCGAACGAATACCCGGACAGGGGAGGAATGAGCAGTTCTTC. Translating it yields CASSSERIPGQGRNEQFF. The rearrangement joins TRBV28 to TRBJ2-1, with 9 bases aligning to TRBD1. Germline values: CDR1 MDHEN, CDR2 SYDVKM. The CDR3 sequence is 18 residues long. The V segment lost 4 bases and the J segment 7 bases; nucleotides outside the gene matches: 17.

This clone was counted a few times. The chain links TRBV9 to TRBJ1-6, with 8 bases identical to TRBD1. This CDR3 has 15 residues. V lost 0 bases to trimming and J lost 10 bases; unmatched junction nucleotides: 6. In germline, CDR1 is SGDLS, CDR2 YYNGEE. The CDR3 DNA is TGTGCCAGCAGCGTAGAACCTCAGGGGGCCTCACCCCTCCACTTT. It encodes CASSVEPQGASPLHF. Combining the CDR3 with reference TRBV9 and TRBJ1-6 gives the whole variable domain DSGVTQTPKHLITATGQRVTLRCSPRSGDLSVYWYQQSLDQGLQFLIQYYNGEERAKGNILERFSAQQFPDLHSELNLSSLELGDSALYFCASSVEPQGASPLHFGNGTRLTVT.

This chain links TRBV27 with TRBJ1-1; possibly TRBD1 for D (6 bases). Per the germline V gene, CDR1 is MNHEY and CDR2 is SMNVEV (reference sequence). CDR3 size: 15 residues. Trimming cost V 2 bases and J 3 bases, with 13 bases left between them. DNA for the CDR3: TGTGCCAGCAGTTTAACTGGGGGCGGGTACACTGAAGCTTTCTTT. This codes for CASSLTGGGYTEAFF.

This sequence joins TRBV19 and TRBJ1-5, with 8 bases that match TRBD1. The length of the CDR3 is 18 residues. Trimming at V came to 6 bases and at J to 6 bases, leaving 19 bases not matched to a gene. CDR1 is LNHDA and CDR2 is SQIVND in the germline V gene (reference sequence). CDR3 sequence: CASSIRSLFGQGAQPQHF. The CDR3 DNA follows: TGTGCCAGTAGCATACGAAGCCTCTTCGGTCAGGGGGCTCAGCCCCAGCATTTT.

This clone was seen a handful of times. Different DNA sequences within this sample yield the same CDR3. This chain's CDR3 is CASSDSTSGSNEQFF. CDR3 sequence (DNA): TGTGCCAGCAGTGACTCGACTAGCGGGAGCAATGAGCAGTTCTTC. The chain couples TRBV6-4 to TRBJ2-1; the match to TRBD2 covers 12 bases. V lost 0 bases and J lost 6; bases outside the gene matches: 0. CDR3 size: 15 residues. Per the germline V gene, CDR1 is MRHNA and CDR2 is SNTAGT.

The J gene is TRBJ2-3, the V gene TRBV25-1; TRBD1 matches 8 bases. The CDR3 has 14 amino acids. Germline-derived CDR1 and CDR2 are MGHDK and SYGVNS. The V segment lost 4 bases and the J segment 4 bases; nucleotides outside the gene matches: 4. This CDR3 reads CASSARGQADTQYF. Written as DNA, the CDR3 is TGTGCCAGCAGTGCCAGGGGGCAGGCAGATACGCAGTATTTT.

CDR3 loop: CASSQDLGPPNNQPQHF. The CDR3 nucleotides are TGTGCCAGCAGCCAAGACCTGGGCCCTCCGAACAATCAGCCCCAGCATTTT. This sequence joins TRBV3-1 (or the pseudogene TRBV3-2) and TRBJ1-5; the D is unclear. This CDR3 comprises 17 residues. V was cut by 0 bases and J by 3 bases, with 15 bases left in between. Germline V gene sequence: CDR1 LGHDT, CDR2 YNNKEL (reference sequence).

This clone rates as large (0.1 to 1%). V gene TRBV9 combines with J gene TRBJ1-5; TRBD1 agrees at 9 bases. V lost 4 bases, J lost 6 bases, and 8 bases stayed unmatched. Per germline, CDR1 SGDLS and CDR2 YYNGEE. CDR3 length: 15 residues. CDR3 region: CASSPGQGEGQPQHF. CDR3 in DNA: TGTGCCAGCAGCCCGGGACAGGGCGAAGGTCAGCCCCAGCATTTT.

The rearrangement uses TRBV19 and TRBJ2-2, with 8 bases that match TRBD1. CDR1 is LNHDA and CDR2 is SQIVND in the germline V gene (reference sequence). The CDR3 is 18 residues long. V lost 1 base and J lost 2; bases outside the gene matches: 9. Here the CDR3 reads CASSIVRGGQDNTGELFF. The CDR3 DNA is TGTGCCAGTAGTATAGTCCGAGGGGGACAGGATAACACCGGGGAGCTGTTTTTT.

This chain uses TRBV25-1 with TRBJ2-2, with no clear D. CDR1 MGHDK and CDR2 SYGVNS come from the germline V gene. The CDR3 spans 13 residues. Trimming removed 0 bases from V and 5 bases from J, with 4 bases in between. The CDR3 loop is CASSEYSTGELFF. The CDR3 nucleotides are TGTGCCAGCAGTGAATATAGTACCGGGGAGCTGTTTTTT.

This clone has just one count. The CDR3 bases are TGTGCCAGCAGCTTGGAGTTAGCGGATACGCAGTATTTT. Translating it yields CASSLELADTQYF. The rearrangement links TRBV5-6 to TRBJ2-3, with D maybe TRBD2 (5 bases). The CDR3 covers 13 residues. Trimming took off 0 bases at V and 6 bases at J, with 8 bases between the two ends. Germline assignment: CDR1 SGHDT and CDR2 YYEEEE.

CDR3 region: CASSGTLNTQYF. As DNA, the CDR3 is TGTGCCAGCAGCGGGACACTTAATACGCAGTATTTT. The chain is built from TRBV9 and TRBJ2-3, with TRBD1 as a possible D gene (5 bases). Trimming took off 3 bases at V and 7 bases at J, with 9 bases between the two ends. In germline, CDR1 is SGDLS, CDR2 YYNGEE. The CDR3 loop spans 12 amino acids. The whole variable domain, remainder taken from reference TRBV9 and TRBJ2-3, is DSGVTQTPKHLITATGQRVTLRCSPRSGDLSVYWYQQSLDQGLQFLIQYYNGEERAKGNILERFSAQQFPDLHSELNLSSLELGDSALYFCASSGTLNTQYFGPGTRLTVL.

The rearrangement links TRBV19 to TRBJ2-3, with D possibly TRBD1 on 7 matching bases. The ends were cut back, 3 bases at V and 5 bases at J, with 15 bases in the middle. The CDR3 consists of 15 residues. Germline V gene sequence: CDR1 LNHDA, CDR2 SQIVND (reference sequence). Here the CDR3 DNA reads TGTGCCAGTAGTATTAGGCCAGGGGGAGGAGATACGCAGTATTTT. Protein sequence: CASSIRPGGGDTQYF.

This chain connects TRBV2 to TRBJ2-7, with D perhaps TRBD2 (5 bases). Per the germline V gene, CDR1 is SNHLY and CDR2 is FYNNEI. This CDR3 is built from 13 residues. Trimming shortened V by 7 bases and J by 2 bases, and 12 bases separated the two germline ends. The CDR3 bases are TGTGCCAGCAACGAGGGTTTCACCTACGAGCAGTACTTC. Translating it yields CASNEGFTYEQYF.

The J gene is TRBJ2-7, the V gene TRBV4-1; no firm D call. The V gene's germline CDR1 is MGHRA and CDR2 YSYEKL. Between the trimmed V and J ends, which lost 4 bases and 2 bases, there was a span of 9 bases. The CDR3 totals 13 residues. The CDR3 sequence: CASSPRTTYEQYF. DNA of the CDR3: TGCGCCAGCAGCCCCCGAACAACCTACGAGCAGTACTTC.